The sequence of this T cell receptor (beta chain) was determined in a study of blood T cell repertoires in COVID-19 (dated by TCRdb to the early 2020s). Context from the whole study: Collaborator samples came from the United States, Italy and Spain and covered acute and convalescent phases of COVID-19. The prospective study material was composed of cDNA or gDNA derived from T cells, B-cell-depleted T cells, or PBMCs. Deeply sampled blood TCRbeta repertoires from subjects exposed to, actively infected with, or recovered from COVID-19 were included in the dataset. The repertoires were released in a freely available public database meant as a resource for research on the immune response to SARS-CoV-2. Samples came from the ongoing ImmuneRACE study (first 160 participants) plus 1,254 subjects from 6 global collaborators. A de-identified subject ID, COVID-19 status, age in years and sex were almost always included in the sample metadata. Where available, HLA class I and class II types were obtained from metadata supplied by the sample provider rather than from assay-based typing. Results the study describes overall, beyond this receptor: The amount of clinical and demographic metadata varied by source and participant and was provided uncurated.

V trim: 4 bases; J trim: 10 bases; unmatched bases: 8. There are 15 amino acids in the CDR3, from cysteine to phenylalanine inclusive. Here the CDR3 DNA is all that survives: 45 bases in frame from base 1. CDR1 and CDR2 are read off the germline V gene as SGHTA and FQGNSA. TCRbeta CDR3 regions were amplified from genomic DNA using the immunoSEQ Assay, a bias-controlled multiplex PCR. Turning to the authors' computational methods: The number of nucleated cells in each sample was estimated by amplification of reference gene primers within the assay. To quantify the absolute abundance of each unique TCRbeta CDR3 rearrangement, sequence reads were collapsed and filtered. For each sample, productive Simpson clonality was calculated as the square root of Simpson's diversity index over productive rearrangements. TCRdb stores this immuneACCESS table with in-frame sequences only. Part of the clones is absent; in the studies checked, under half of the shortfall reflects unresolved V genes, and no reason is known for the rest. V, J and clone size derive from that table, while D and trimming were established from the DNA sequence. The sample table contains 240,000 or so clones; only one count was recorded for around three quarters of them. Of the sample, about 3.5% is held by the ten largest clones.

The collaborating institutions used their own protocols to collect whole blood in K2EDTA tubes. For TCRbeta analysis, collaborators shipped samples as frozen whole blood, isolated PBMCs, or DNA extracted from either of those sample types. This clone occurred many times. It has no known antigen specificity. No much larger clone is present one base from it, and per-base qualities are unavailable. Sequenced sample: peripheral blood. The chain links TRBV7-2 with TRBJ2-1; 12 central bases correspond to TRBD2. The sequence came from a woman older than 75 with acute or convalescent COVID-19. In nucleotide form, the sequence is TGTGCCAGCAGCTCTAGCGGGGGGGCATTAGTGGAGCAGTTCTTC. Its coded protein is CASSSSGGALVEQFF.